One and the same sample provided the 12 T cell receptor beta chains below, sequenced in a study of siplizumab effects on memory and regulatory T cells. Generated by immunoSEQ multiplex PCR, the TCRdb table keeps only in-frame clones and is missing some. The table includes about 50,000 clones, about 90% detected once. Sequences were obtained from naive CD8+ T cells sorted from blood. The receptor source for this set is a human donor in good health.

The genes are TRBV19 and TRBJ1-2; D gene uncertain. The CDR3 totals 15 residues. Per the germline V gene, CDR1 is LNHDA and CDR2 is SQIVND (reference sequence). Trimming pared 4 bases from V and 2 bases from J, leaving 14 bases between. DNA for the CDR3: TGTGCCAGTAGTACGATTAGGGAAGTCAACTATGGCTACACCTTC. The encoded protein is CASSTIREVNYGYTF.

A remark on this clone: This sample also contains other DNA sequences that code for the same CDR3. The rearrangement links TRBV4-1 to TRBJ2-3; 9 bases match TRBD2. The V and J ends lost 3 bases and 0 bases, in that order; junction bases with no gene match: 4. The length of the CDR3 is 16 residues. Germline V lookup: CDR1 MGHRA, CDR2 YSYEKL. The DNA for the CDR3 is TGCGCCAGCAGCCAGGGCACTAGCGGGAGCACAGATACGCAGTATTTT. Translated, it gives CASSQGTSGSTDTQYF.

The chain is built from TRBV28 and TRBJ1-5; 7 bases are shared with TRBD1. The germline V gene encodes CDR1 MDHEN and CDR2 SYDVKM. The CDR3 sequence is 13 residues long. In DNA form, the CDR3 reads TGTGCGACGTCGACAGGGATTATTGAGCCCCAGCATTTT. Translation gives CATSTGIIEPQHF.

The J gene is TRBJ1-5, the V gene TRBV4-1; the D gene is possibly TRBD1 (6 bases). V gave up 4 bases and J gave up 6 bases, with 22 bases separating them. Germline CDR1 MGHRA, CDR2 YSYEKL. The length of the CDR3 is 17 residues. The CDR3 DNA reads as TGCGCCAGCAGCCCAGAAGGGAACAGGGAGGTTGGTCAGCCCCAGCATTTT. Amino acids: CASSPEGNREVGQPQHF.

Written as DNA, the CDR3 is TGTGCCAGCAGTGAATGGATTCATTACGAGCAGTACTTC. Protein: CASSEWIHYEQYF. V and J are TRBV6-1 and TRBJ2-7; D is unclear. This CDR3 has 13 amino acids. V shed 2 bases and J shed 4 bases, with 9 bases lying between them. Germline-derived CDR1 and CDR2 are MNHNS and SASEGT.

As DNA, the CDR3 is TGTGCCAGCAGTTTTAGAGGGGGACTAGCGGGGATCTACGAGCAGTACTTC. Protein sequence: CASSFRGGLAGIYEQYF. The rearrangement uses TRBV28 and TRBJ2-7; 13 positions agree with TRBD2. This CDR3 is built from 17 residues. V lost 3 bases, J lost 3 bases, and 8 bases stayed unmatched. In germline, CDR1 is MDHEN, CDR2 SYDVKM.

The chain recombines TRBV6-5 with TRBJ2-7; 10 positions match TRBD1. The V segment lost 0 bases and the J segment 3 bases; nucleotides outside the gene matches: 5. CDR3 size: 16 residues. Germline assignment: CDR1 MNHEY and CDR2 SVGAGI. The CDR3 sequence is CASSYSTGTGVYEQYF. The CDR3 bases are TGTGCCAGCAGTTACTCGACAGGGACAGGGGTCTACGAGCAGTACTTC.

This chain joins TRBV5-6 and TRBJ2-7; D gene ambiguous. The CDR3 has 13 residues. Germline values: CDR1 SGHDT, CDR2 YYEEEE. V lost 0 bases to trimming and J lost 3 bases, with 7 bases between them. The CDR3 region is CASSLGQRYEQYF. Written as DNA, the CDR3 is TGTGCCAGCAGCTTGGGCCAGCGCTACGAGCAGTACTTC. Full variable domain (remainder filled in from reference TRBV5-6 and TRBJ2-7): DAGVTQSPTHLIKTRGQQVTLRCSPKSGHDTVSWYQQALGQGPQFIFQYYEEEERQRGNFPDRFSGHQFPNYSSELNVNALLLGDSALYLCASSLGQRYEQYFGPGTRLTVT.

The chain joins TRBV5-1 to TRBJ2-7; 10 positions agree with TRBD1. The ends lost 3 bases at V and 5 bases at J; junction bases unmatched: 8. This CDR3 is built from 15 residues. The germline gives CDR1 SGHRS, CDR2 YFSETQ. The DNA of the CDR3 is TGCGCCAGCAGCTGGGGGACAGGGGATGGCGACGAGCAGTACTTC. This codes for CASSWGTGDGDEQYF. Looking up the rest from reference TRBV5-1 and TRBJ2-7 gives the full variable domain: KAGVTQTPRYLIKTRGQQVTLSCSPISGHRSVSWYQQTPGQGLQFLFEYFSETQRNKGNFPGRFSGRQFSNSRSEMNVSTLELGDSALYLCASSWGTGDGDEQYFGPGTRLTVT.

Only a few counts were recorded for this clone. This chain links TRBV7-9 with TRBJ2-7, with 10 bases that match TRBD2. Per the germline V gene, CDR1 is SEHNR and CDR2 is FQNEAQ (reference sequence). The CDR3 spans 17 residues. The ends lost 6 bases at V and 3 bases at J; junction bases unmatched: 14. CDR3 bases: TGTGCCAGCAGTCCACCGGGGACTAGCGCCCGGTACTACGAGCAGTACTTC. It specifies CASSPPGTSARYYEQYF.

CDR3 coding DNA: TGTGCCAGCAGTCTCGGGACAGGGGTTCAGCCCCAGCATTTT. This gives the protein CASSLGTGVQPQHF. The V and J genes are TRBV28 and TRBJ1-5, with TRBD1 matching over 10 bases. V lost 5 bases and J lost 6; bases outside the gene matches: 4. Germline-derived CDR1 and CDR2 are MDHEN and SYDVKM. This CDR3 is 14 amino acids long.

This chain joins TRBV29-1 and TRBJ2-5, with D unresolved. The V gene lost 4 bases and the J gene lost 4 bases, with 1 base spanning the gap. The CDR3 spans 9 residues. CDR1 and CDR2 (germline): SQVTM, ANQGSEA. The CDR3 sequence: CSVGETQYF. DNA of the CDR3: TGCAGCGTTGGAGAGACCCAGTACTTC. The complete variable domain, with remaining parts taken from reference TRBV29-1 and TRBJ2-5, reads SAVISQKPSRDICQRGTSLTIQCQVDSQVTMMFWYRQQPGQSLTLIATANQGSEATYESGFVIDKFPISRPNLTFSTLTVSNMSPEDSSIYLCSVGETQYFGPGTRLLVL.